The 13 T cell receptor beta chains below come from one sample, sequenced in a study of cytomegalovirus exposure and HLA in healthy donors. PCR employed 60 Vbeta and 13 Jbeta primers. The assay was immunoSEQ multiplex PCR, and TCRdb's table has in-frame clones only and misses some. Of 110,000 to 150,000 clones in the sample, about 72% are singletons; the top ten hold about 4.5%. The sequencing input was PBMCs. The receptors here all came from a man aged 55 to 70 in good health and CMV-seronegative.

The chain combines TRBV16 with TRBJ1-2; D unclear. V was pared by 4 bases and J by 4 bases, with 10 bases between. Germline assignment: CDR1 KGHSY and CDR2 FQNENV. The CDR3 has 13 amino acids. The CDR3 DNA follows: TGTGCCAGCAGCCTTTCCGGTCCCTATGGCTACACCTTC. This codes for CASSLSGPYGYTF.

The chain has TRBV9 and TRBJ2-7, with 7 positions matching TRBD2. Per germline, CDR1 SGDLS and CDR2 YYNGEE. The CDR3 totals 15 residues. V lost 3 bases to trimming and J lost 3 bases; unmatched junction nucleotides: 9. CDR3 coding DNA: TGTGCCAGCAGCGGCAGCGGGGCTAGCGTCTACGAGCAGTACTTC. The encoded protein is CASSGSGASVYEQYF.

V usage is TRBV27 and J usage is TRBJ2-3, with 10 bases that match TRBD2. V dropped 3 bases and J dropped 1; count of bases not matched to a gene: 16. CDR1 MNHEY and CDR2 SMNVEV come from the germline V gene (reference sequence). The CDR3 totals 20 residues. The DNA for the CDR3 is TGTGCCAGCAGTTTGGGGCCGGGGCTAGCGGGAGTGTGGGGCACAGATACGCAGTATTTT. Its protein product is CASSLGPGLAGVWGTDTQYF.

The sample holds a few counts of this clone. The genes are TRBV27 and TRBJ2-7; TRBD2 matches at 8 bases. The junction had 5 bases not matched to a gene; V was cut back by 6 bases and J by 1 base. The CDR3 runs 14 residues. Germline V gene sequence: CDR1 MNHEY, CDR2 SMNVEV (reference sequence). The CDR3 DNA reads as TGTGCCAGCAGGGGGACTAGTCGGTCCTACGAGCAGTACTTC. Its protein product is CASRGTSRSYEQYF.

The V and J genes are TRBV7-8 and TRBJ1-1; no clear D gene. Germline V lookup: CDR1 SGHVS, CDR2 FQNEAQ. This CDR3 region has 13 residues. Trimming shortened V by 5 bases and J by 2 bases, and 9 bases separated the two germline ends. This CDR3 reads CASSLGRNTEAFF. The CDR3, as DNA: TGTGCCAGCAGCCTAGGGAGAAACACTGAAGCTTTCTTT.

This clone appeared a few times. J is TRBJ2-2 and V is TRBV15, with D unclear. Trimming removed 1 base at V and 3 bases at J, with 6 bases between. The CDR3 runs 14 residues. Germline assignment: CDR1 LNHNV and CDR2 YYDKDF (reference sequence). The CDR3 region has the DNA TGTGCCACCAGCAGAGTAGGAGACACCGGGGAGCTGTTTTTT. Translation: CATSRVGDTGELFF. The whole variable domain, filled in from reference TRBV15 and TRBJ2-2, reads DAMVIQNPRYQVTQFGKPVTLSCSQTLNHNVMYWYQQKSSQAPKLLFHYYDKDFNNEADTPDNFQSRRPNTSFCFLDIRSPGLGDTAMYLCATSRVGDTGELFFGEGSRLTVL.

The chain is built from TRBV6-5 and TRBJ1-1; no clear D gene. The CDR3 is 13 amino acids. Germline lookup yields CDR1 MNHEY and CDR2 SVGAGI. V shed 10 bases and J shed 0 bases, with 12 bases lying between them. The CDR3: CATNRDLNTEAFF. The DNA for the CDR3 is TGTGCCACAAACCGGGATCTGAACACTGAAGCTTTCTTT.

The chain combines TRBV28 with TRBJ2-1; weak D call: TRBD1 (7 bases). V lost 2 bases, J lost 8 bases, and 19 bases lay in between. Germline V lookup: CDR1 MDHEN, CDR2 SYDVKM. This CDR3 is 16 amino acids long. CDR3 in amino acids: CASSLIYGGTVDEQFF. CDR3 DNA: TGTGCCAGCAGTTTAATATACGGAGGGACAGTCGATGAGCAGTTCTTC.

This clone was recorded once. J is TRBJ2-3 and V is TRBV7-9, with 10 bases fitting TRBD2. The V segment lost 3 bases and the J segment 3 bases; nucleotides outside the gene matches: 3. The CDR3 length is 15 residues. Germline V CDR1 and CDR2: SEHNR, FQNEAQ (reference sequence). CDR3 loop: CASSFLAGVTDTQYF. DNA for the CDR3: TGTGCCAGCAGCTTCCTAGCGGGAGTTACAGATACGCAGTATTTT.

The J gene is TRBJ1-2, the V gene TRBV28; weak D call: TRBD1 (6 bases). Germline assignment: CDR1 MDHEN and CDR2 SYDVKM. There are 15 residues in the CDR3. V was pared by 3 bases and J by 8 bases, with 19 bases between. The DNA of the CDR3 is TGTGCCAGCAGTTTCCGTCTTTTCAGGGGACGGGGCTACACCTTC. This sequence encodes CASSFRLFRGRGYTF.

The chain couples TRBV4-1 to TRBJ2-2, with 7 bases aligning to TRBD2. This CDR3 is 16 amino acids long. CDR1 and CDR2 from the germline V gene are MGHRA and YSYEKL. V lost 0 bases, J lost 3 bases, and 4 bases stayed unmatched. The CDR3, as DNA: TGCGCCAGCAGCCAAGAAAGCGGGGCCGACACCGGGGAGCTGTTTTTT. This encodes CASSQESGADTGELFF.

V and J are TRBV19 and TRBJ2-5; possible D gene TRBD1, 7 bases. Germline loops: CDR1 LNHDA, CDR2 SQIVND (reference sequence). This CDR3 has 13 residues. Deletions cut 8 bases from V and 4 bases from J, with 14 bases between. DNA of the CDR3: TGTGCCAGTGCGGGACAGACGGGAGAGACCCAGTACTTC. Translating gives CASAGQTGETQYF. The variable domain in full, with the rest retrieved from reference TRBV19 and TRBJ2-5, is DGGITQSPKYLFRKEGQNVTLSCEQNLNHDAMYWYRQDPGQGLRLIYYSQIVNDFQKGDIAEGYSVSREKKESFPLTVTSAQKNPTAFYLCASAGQTGETQYFGPGTRLLVL.

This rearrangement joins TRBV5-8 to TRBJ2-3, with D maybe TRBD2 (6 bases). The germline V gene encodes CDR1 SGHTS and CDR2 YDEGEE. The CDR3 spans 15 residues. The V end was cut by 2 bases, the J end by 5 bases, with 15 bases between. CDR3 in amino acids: CASSFYGRGEDTQYF. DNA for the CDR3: TGTGCCAGCAGCTTCTACGGGAGAGGAGAAGATACGCAGTATTTT.